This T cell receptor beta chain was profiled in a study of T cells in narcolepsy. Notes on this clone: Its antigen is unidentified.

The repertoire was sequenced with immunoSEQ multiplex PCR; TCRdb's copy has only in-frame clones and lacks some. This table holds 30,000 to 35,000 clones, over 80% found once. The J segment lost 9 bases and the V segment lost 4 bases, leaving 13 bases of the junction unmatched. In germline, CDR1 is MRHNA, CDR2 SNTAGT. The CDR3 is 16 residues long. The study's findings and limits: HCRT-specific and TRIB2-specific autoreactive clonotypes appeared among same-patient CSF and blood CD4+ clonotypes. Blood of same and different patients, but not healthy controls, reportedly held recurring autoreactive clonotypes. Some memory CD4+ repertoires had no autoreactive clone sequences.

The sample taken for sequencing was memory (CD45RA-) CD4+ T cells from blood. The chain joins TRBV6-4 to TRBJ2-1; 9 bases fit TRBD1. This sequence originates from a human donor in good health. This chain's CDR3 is CASSATTGTGSGEQFF. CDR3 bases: TGTGCCAGCAGTGCAACCACCGGGACAGGGTCAGGTGAGCAGTTCTTC.